This T cell receptor (beta chain) was found in a study of blood T cell repertoires in COVID-19. Original methodology: Reference gene primer amplification gave nucleated cell count estimates. Clones were read by immunoSEQ multiplex PCR, and TCRdb kept only the in-frame ones, dropping some. V, J and clone size were drawn from that table, and D and trimming were deduced from the DNA. The data show some 110,000 clones, approximately 88% seen once. Trimming left V 2 bases short and J 8 bases short, with 10 bases between. There are 13 residues in the CDR3. The germline V gene encodes CDR1 LGHNA and CDR2 YNFKEQ.

Specimen: peripheral blood. The chain is built from TRBV4-2 and TRBJ2-1, with TRBD1 as a possible D gene (6 bases). The clonotype was recovered from a human donor in a cohort sampled during active COVID-19. CDR3 nucleotide sequence: TGTGCCAGCAGCCAACGTTCAGGGGATGAGCAGTTCTTC. Residues: CASSQRSGDEQFF.